The 19 T cell receptor beta chains below come from one sample, sequenced in a study of PD-1 blockade in classical Hodgkin lymphoma (dated by TCRdb to the early 2020s). The library was obtained by the immunoSEQ multiplex PCR assay. The clones in this table, taken by TCRdb from immuneACCESS, are in-frame only. Not every clone is retained; where verified, under half of the shortfall comes from an unresolved V gene, and the cause of the rest is unknown. The sample yields about 30,000 clones; 71% were counted once. The ten largest make up 3.3% of the sample. The sample's time point label is to be understood as: cycle 2 day 1 (C2D1) of nivolumab. Relapse after autologous stem cell transplantation had occurred in all trial patients, and cohorts A, B and C were distinguished by prior brentuximab vedotin exposure. This material consisted of peripheral blood mononuclear cells (PBMCs), taken before the second cycle of nivolumab. The receptors originated from a human donor with classical Hodgkin lymphoma.

The rearrangement uses TRBV4-3 and TRBJ2-3; D might be TRBD1 (5 bases). Per the germline V gene, CDR1 is LGHNA and CDR2 is YSLEER. This CDR3 region has 14 residues. V dropped 4 bases and J dropped 4 bases, with 12 bases sitting between them. CDR3 in amino acids: CASSRAPRADTQYF. The CDR3 coding sequence is TGCGCCAGCAGCCGTGCCCCCAGGGCAGATACGCAGTATTTT.

Written as DNA, the CDR3 is TGTGCCACAGATGACCGCAGCCAAGAGACCCAGTACTTC. This encodes CATDDRSQETQYF. The rearrangement links TRBV15 to TRBJ2-5; D ambiguous. Germline V gene lookup returns CDR1 LNHNV and CDR2 YYDKDF (reference sequence). V was cut by 9 bases and J by 1 base, with 12 bases left in between. The CDR3 is 13 amino acids.

This chain links TRBV5-1 with TRBJ2-7, with D possibly being TRBD1 (6 bases). In germline, CDR1 is SGHRS, CDR2 YFSETQ. Trimming left V 2 bases short and J 5 bases short, with 17 bases between. This CDR3 comprises 15 residues. The CDR3 sequence: CASSLLQGYVNEQYF. CDR3 nucleotide sequence: TGCGCCAGCAGCTTACTTCAGGGGTATGTCAACGAGCAGTACTTC. The whole variable domain, filled in from reference TRBV5-1 and TRBJ2-7, reads KAGVTQTPRYLIKTRGQQVTLSCSPISGHRSVSWYQQTPGQGLQFLFEYFSETQRNKGNFPGRFSGRQFSNSRSEMNVSTLELGDSALYLCASSLLQGYVNEQYFGPGTRLTVT.

This clone appeared a single time. The chain carries TRBV13 and TRBJ1-6; 8 bases line up with TRBD1. V lost 5 bases and J lost 10; bases outside the gene matches: 7. Germline V lookup: CDR1 PRHDT, CDR2 FYEKMQ (reference sequence). The CDR3 extends over 14 amino acids. DNA of the CDR3: TGTGCCAGCAGCGGCAGGGGGCCCAGCTCACCCCTCCACTTT. This codes for CASSGRGPSSPLHF.

This clone was found a few times. V is TRBV30 and J is TRBJ1-1, with 8 bases aligning to TRBD1. CDR1 and CDR2 from the germline V gene are GTSNPN and SVGIG (reference sequence). The CDR3 consists of 15 residues. V lost 2 bases, J lost 4 bases, and 9 bases stayed unmatched. The CDR3: CAWSPPDRETTEAFF. The DNA of the CDR3 is TGTGCCTGGAGTCCCCCGGACAGGGAGACCACTGAAGCTTTCTTT.

The V and J genes are TRBV30 and TRBJ2-5; D call uncertain. The length of the CDR3 is 12 residues. Germline lookup yields CDR1 GTSNPN and CDR2 SVGIG (reference sequence). Trimming removed 5 bases at V and 3 bases at J, with 10 bases between. CDR3 amino acids: CAWVGAEETQYF. CDR3 DNA sequence: TGTGCCTGGGTCGGCGCCGAAGAGACCCAGTACTTC.

The chain combines TRBV10-3 with TRBJ1-6; 9 nucleotides line up with TRBD1. The germline gives CDR1 ENHRY, CDR2 SYGVKD. The junction had 18 bases not matched to a gene; V was cut back by 4 bases and J by 14 bases. The CDR3 spans 17 residues. This CDR3 reads CAISVTIGDRAIGALHF. Written as DNA, the CDR3 is TGTGCCATCAGTGTTACTATAGGGGACAGGGCGATCGGGGCCCTCCACTTT.

V is TRBV2 and J is TRBJ2-7, with D possibly matching TRBD2 (5 bases). Trimming stripped 8 bases from V and 0 bases from J, with 17 bases between. Germline V lookup: CDR1 SNHLY, CDR2 FYNNEI. This CDR3 contains 15 residues. The CDR3 loop is CASSPDGGFSYEQYF. In nucleotides, the CDR3 is TGTGCCAGCTCCCCCGACGGAGGCTTCTCCTACGAGCAGTACTTC.

A word on this clone: Within the sample, other DNA sequences also encode this same CDR3. This chain uses TRBV7-9 with TRBJ2-5; 8 nucleotides line up with TRBD2. The CDR3 is 13 amino acids. With V trimmed by 3 bases and J by 3 bases, 0 bases remained unmatched. CDR1 is SEHNR, CDR2 FQNEAQ, per germline (reference sequence). The CDR3 coding sequence is TGTGCCAGCAGCTTTAGCGGGGAAGAGACCCAGTACTTC. Translating it yields CASSFSGEETQYF.

Only a few counts were recorded for this clone. The rearrangement uses TRBV4-1 and TRBJ2-7; the D is unclear. Germline loops: CDR1 MGHRA, CDR2 YSYEKL. V was shortened by 0 bases and J by 4 bases, with 4 bases between the two germline ends. The CDR3 has 12 residues. CDR3 nucleotides: TGCGCCAGCAGCCAAGACGGGTACGAGCAGTACTTC. Amino acids: CASSQDGYEQYF.

This clone was seen just once. The chain links TRBV4-3 to TRBJ1-2; TRBD1 might be the D (5 bases). Trimming removed 0 bases from V and 7 bases from J, with 9 bases in between. This CDR3 has 13 amino acids. Germline V gene lookup returns CDR1 LGHNA and CDR2 YSLEER. The CDR3 DNA reads as TGCGCCAGCAGCCAAGATTGGGGGGGTGGCTACACCTTC. The encoded protein is CASSQDWGGGYTF.

The rearrangement joins TRBV5-8 to TRBJ2-1, with D perhaps assigned TRBD1 or TRBD2 (5 bases each). Germline-derived CDR1 and CDR2 are SGHTS and YDEGEE. This CDR3 region has 15 residues. Between the trimmed V and J ends, which lost 4 bases and 4 bases, there was a span of 15 bases. This CDR3 reads CASSEGDLPYNEQFF. In nucleotides, the CDR3 is TGTGCCAGCAGCGAAGGGGACCTACCTTACAATGAGCAGTTCTTC.

The J gene is TRBJ2-5, the V gene TRBV7-2; TRBD1 or TRBD2 may be the D gene (6 bases each). Trimming shortened V by 6 bases and J by 5 bases, and 13 bases separated the two germline ends. The CDR3 consists of 13 residues. The V gene's germline CDR1 is SGHTA and CDR2 FQGNSA. CDR3 DNA sequence: TGTGCCAGCAGGTCCGGGGGCCTTGAGACCCAGTACTTC. Encoded protein: CASRSGGLETQYF.

The J gene is TRBJ1-6, the V gene TRBV2; D is perhaps TRBD1 (5 bases). Trimming removed 10 bases from V and 6 bases from J, with 13 bases in between. In germline, CDR1 is SNHLY, CDR2 FYNNEI. CDR3 size: 13 residues. CDR3 DNA sequence: TGTGCCATACAGGTTGTTATTAATTCACCCCTCCACTTT. Protein sequence: CAIQVVINSPLHF.

This clone was detected a few times. The rearrangement joins TRBV9 to TRBJ1-2; 8 positions match TRBD1. Germline lookup yields CDR1 SGDLS and CDR2 YYNGEE. The CDR3 spans 14 residues. Trimming at V came to 1 base and at J to 5 bases, leaving 4 bases not matched to a gene. The CDR3 DNA is TGTGCCAGCAGCGTATTTCGGACAGGGTATGGCTACACCTTC. It codes for CASSVFRTGYGYTF.

The rearrangement joins TRBV7-9 to TRBJ2-3, with 8 bases lining up with TRBD2. This CDR3 region has 15 residues. V shed 6 bases, J shed 1 base, and the junction held 6 bases outside the gene matches. Germline V gene data show CDR1 as SEHNR and CDR2 as FQNEAQ (reference sequence). The CDR3 bases are TGTGCCAGCAGAAACGGGGGGGCCGGCACAGATACGCAGTATTTT. It codes for CASRNGGAGTDTQYF.

The CDR3 loop reads CASSQEVGLAGGQDYEQYF. DNA for the CDR3: TGCGCCAGCAGCCAGGAAGTGGGACTAGCGGGGGGTCAGGACTACGAGCAGTACTTC. The rearrangement uses TRBV4-3 and TRBJ2-7; 15 bases match TRBD2. Trimming at V came to 3 bases and at J to 3 bases, leaving 12 bases not matched to a gene. Germline V gene sequence: CDR1 LGHNA, CDR2 YSLEER. The CDR3 runs 19 residues.

CDR3 sequence (DNA): TGTGCCAGCAGTGAACCCCGGGACAGGGGGCGGGAGACCCAGTACTTC. This codes for CASSEPRDRGRETQYF. The rearrangement joins TRBV6-1 to TRBJ2-5; 12 nucleotides agree with TRBD1. Germline CDR1 reads MNHNS; CDR2 reads SASEGT. The junction had 6 bases not matched to a gene; V was cut back by 2 bases and J by 5 bases. This CDR3 is built from 16 residues.

The chain couples TRBV4-2 to TRBJ2-1; 9 bases match TRBD2. The CDR3 totals 16 residues. V lost 3 bases to trimming and J lost 4 bases; unmatched junction nucleotides: 7. CDR1 is LGHNA, CDR2 YNFKEQ, per germline. Here the CDR3 reads CASSHQRGAEYNEQFF. The DNA for the CDR3 is TGTGCCAGCAGCCACCAGCGGGGGGCCGAATACAATGAGCAGTTCTTC.